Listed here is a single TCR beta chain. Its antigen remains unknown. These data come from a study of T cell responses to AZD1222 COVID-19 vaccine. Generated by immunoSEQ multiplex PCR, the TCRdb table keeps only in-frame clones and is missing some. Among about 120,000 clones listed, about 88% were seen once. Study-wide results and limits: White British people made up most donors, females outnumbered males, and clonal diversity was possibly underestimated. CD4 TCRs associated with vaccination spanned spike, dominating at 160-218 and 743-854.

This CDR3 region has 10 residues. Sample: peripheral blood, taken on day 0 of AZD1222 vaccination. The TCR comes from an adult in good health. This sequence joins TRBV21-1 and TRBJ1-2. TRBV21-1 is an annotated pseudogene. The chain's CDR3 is CASIPSGYTF. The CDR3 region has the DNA TGTGCCAGCATCCCGTCGGGCTACACCTTC.